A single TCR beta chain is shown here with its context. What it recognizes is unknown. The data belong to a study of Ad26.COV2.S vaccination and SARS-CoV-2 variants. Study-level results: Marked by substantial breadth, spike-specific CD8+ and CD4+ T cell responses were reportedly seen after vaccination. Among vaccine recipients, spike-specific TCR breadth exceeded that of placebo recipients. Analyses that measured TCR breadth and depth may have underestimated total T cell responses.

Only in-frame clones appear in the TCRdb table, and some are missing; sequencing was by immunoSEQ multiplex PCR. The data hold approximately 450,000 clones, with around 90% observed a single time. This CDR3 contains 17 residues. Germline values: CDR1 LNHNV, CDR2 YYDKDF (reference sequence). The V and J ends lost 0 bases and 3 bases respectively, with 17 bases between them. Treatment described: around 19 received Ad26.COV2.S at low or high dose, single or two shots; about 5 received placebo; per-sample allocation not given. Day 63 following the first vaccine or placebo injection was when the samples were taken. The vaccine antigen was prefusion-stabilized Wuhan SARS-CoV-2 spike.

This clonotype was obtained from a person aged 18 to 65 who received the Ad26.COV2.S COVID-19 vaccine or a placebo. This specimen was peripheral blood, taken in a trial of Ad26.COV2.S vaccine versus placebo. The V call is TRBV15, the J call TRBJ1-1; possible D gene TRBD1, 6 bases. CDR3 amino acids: CATSRDTAWDTYTEAFF. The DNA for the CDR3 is TGTGCCACCAGCAGAGATACGGCCTGGGACACGTACACTGAAGCTTTCTTT.